This T cell receptor beta chain was captured by sequencing in a study of blood T cell repertoires in COVID-19. Turning to the study itself: Both acute and convalescent COVID-19 samples were obtained from the United States, Italy and Spain. Nucleic acid was either cDNA or gDNA, and it came from T cells, B-cell-depleted T cells, or PBMCs.

Losses at the gene ends were 2 bases for V and 5 bases for J; bases not matched to a gene: 5. This CDR3 is 15 amino acids long. The germline CDR1 and CDR2 sequences are SGHTA and FQGNSA. As originally analysed: The authors estimated nucleated cell counts from reference gene primer amplification. TCRdb's copy holds only in-frame clones and misses some; the assay was immunoSEQ multiplex PCR. V, J and clone size are those of that table, while D and trimming were read from the DNA. Here the sample spans about 250,000 clones, around 90% being singletons. The rearrangement joins TRBV7-2 to TRBJ1-5; 8 bases line up with TRBD1. The clonotype comes from a man between 18 and 35 years old with active or convalescent COVID-19. The sequenced sample consisted of peripheral blood. CDR3 sequence: CASSLNQGADQPQHF. Written as DNA, the CDR3 is TGTGCCAGCAGCTTAAACCAGGGGGCCGATCAGCCCCAGCATTTT.